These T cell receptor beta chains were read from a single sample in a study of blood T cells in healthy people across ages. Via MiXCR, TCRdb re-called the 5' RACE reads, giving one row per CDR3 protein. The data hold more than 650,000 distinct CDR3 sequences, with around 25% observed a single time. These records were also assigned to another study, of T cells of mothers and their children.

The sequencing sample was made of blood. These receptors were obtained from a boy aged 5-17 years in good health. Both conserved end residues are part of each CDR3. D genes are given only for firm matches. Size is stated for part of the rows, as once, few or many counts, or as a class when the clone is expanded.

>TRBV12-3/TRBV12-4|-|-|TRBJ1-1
TGTGCCAGCAGTTTAGGTCCGATAACGAACACTGAAGCTTTCTTT
CASSLGPITNTEAFF
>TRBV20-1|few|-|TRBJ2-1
TGCAGTGCTAGTGGGGAAGCGGCCTACAATGAGCAGTTCTTC
CSASGEAAYNEQFF
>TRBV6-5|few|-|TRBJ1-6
TGTGCCAGCATGGAGGATATTAATTCACCCCTCCACTTT
CASMEDINSPLHF
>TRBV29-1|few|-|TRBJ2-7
TGCAGCGCCGAAAGGGGATCCTACGAGCAGTACTTC
CSAERGSYEQYF
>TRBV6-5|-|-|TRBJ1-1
TGTGCCAGCAGTTACAGTGCCCATCAGAGGTCTGAAGCTTTCTTT
CASSYSAHQRSEAFF
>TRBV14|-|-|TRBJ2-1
TGTGCCAACAGCCAAGCACACAATGAGCAGTTCTTC
CANSQAHNEQFF
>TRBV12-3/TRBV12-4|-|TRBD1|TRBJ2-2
TGTGCCAGCAGTTCGAGGACAGGGTACACCGGGGAGCTGTTTTTT
CASSSRTGYTGELFF
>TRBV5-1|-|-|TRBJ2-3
TGCGCCAGCAGCCCTACCTCCCAGAGGGATACGCAGTATTTT
CASSPTSQRDTQYF
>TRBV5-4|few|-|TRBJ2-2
TGTGCCAGCAGCTATCCTATGGGGGGCACCGGGGAGCTGTTTTTT
CASSYPMGGTGELFF
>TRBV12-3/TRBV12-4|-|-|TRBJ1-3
TGTGCCAGCACCGCCGGGGCCTCTGGAAGCACCATATATTTT
CASTAGASGSTIYF
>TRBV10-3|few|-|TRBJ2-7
TGTGCCATCAGTGATCTAACATCCTCCTACGAGCAGTACTTC
CAISDLTSSYEQYF
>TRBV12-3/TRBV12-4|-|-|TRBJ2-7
TGTGCCAGCAGCCTTACAGGGTTCGAGCAGTACTTC
CASSLTGFEQYF
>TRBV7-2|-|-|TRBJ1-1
TGTGCCAGCAGCTTCGGACCGACAGCCCGGGGGGTAAGGAACACTGAAGCTTTCTTT
CASSFGPTARGVRNTEAFF